This TCR beta chain originates from a study of blood T cell repertoires in COVID-19. About the research overall: Some COVID-19 samples were acute and others convalescent; all came from the United States, Italy and Spain.

Per the authors' pipeline: For nucleated cells, counts were estimated from reference gene primer amplification. The table came from immunoSEQ multiplex PCR; TCRdb's copy has only in-frame clones and leaves some out. That table supplies the V and J calls and clone size; D and trimming were determined from the DNA. The table includes 150,000 to 180,000 clones, approximately 86% detected once. J gave up 6 bases and V 1 base, and 10 bases lay outside the gene matches. This CDR3 has 16 residues. CDR1 is KGHSH, CDR2 LQKENI, per germline. The genes are TRBV18 and TRBJ1-1; 8 bases fit TRBD1. The sequenced sample consisted of peripheral blood. The source of this sequence is a man aged 55-75 years with COVID-19, enrolled during active disease. CDR3 nucleotides: TGTGCCAGCTCACCACGGGCAGGGGGCCCCCGAGCTGAAGCTTTCTTT. Its translation is CASSPRAGGPRAEAFF.